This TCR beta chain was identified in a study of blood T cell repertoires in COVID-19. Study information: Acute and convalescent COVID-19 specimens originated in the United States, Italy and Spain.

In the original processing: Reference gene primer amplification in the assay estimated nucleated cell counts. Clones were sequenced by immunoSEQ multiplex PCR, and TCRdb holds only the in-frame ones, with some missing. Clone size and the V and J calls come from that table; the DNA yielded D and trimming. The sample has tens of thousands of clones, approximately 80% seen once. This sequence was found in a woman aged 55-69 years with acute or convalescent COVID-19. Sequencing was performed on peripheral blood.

The CDR3 sequence: CASSWASNQPQHF. The CDR3 nucleotides read TGTGCCAGCAGCTGGGCAAGCAATCAGCCCCAGCATTTT. The rearrangement uses TRBV7-2 and TRBJ1-5; D not resolved. The CDR3 spans 13 residues. Germline V gene data show CDR1 as SGHTA and CDR2 as FQGNSA. V shed 4 bases and J shed 1 base, with 5 bases lying between them.